The 23 T cell receptor beta chains below were found in one sample sequenced in a study of cytomegalovirus exposure and HLA in healthy donors (TCRdb year 2017). The library was made by the immunoSEQ multiplex PCR assay. For the multiplex PCR, a mixture combining 60 forward primers for TCR Vbeta segments and 13 reverse primers for TCR Jbeta segments was used. This immuneACCESS table, as held by TCRdb, lists in-frame sequences with V and J called but not all clones. Of the missing ones, under half trace to an unresolved V gene in checked studies; the others have no known cause. This sample has around 130,000 clones in its table, and more than 80% of those were observed once. The top ten hold less than 7% of the sample. The sequenced sample consisted of PBMCs. The receptors were gathered from a woman aged 25 to 45 in good health and CMV-seropositive.

The V gene is TRBV28, the J gene TRBJ2-2; perhaps TRBD1 as D (5 bases). The CDR3 spans 14 residues. From germline, CDR1 is MDHEN and CDR2 SYDVKM. V dropped 8 bases and J dropped 3 bases, with 13 bases sitting between them. The DNA for the CDR3 is TGTGCCAGCGCCTACAGGACATACACCGGGGAGCTGTTTTTT. This codes for CASAYRTYTGELFF.

The chain links TRBV6-6 to TRBJ2-3, with 8 nucleotides matching TRBD1. The CDR3 extends over 13 amino acids. Germline V CDR1 and CDR2: MNHNY, SVGAGI (reference sequence). Unmatched junction bases numbered 4, after V lost 6 bases and J lost 5 bases. Here the CDR3 reads CASSGQGKDTQYF. CDR3 coding DNA: TGTGCCAGCAGCGGACAGGGTAAAGATACGCAGTATTTT.

CDR3 amino acids: CASSTGTGVGNQPQHF. CDR3 bases: TGTGCCAGTAGTACCGGGACAGGGGTGGGCAATCAGCCCCAGCATTTT. This sequence joins TRBV19 and TRBJ1-5, with TRBD1 matching 10 bases. Germline V gene data show CDR1 as LNHDA and CDR2 as SQIVND (reference sequence). CDR3 length: 16 amino acids. V lost 4 bases, J lost 2 bases, and 5 bases stayed unmatched.

The chain recombines TRBV18 with TRBJ2-7, with no clear D. Trimming shortened V by 6 bases and J by 3 bases, and 12 bases separated the two germline ends. The CDR3 covers 13 residues. CDR1 is KGHSH and CDR2 is LQKENI in the germline V gene. The CDR3 sequence: CASSPTLLYEQYF. The CDR3, as DNA: TGTGCCAGCTCCCCAACCCTACTCTACGAGCAGTACTTC.

The CDR3 here is CASPNRGQPNSPLHF. CDR3 in DNA: TGTGCCAGCCCGAACAGGGGTCAGCCGAATTCACCCCTCCACTTT. The V call is TRBV6-5, the J call TRBJ1-6; 7 bases are shared with TRBD1. This CDR3 is 15 amino acids long. The germline gives CDR1 MNHEY, CDR2 SVGAGI. V dropped 8 bases and J dropped 7; count of bases not matched to a gene: 11.

The V call is TRBV10-3, the J call TRBJ1-6, with a tentative D call TRBD1 (5 bases). The CDR3 length is 14 residues. CDR1 ENHRY and CDR2 SYGVKD come from the germline V gene. V was clipped by 5 bases and J by 7 bases, with 12 bases between them. CDR3 DNA: TGTGCCATCAGTCAGACAGCCCCAAATTCACCCCTCCACTTT. Its translation is CAISQTAPNSPLHF.

V gene TRBV28 combines with J gene TRBJ2-7; 9 bases agree with TRBD1. J lost 5 bases, V lost 4 bases, and 15 bases had no gene match. The CDR3 is 17 amino acids. The germline V gene has CDR1 MDHEN and CDR2 SYDVKM. The CDR3 DNA reads TGTGCCAGCAGTTCACCCTTCGGGAATGGACAGGGGAACGAGCAGTACTTC. Translation: CASSSPFGNGQGNEQYF. Full variable domain (remainder filled in from reference TRBV28 and TRBJ2-7): DVKVTQSSRYLVKRTGEKVFLECVQDMDHENMFWYRQDPGLGLRLIYFSYDVKMKEKGDIPEGYSVSREKKERFSLILESASTNQTSMYLCASSSPFGNGQGNEQYFGPGTRLTVT.

The genes are TRBV28 and TRBJ2-1; 7 nucleotides match TRBD2. CDR3 length: 15 residues. The ends lost 5 bases at V and 1 base at J; junction bases unmatched: 5. Looked up from germline, CDR1 is MDHEN and CDR2 is SYDVKM. The CDR3 DNA reads as TGTGCCAGCAGTCTCCCGGGGGGTTCCTACAATGAGCAGTTCTTC. Translation gives CASSLPGGSYNEQFF.

The rearrangement links TRBV7-9 to TRBJ2-7, with a tentative D call TRBD1 (6 bases). The V end lost 1 base, the J end lost 3 bases, and 13 bases lay between the germline ends. Germline V lookup: CDR1 SEHNR, CDR2 FQNEAQ (reference sequence). The CDR3 covers 15 residues. Here the CDR3 DNA reads TGTGCCAGCAGCTTAGAAGGGGAAGGGGGCTACGAGCAGTACTTC. Protein: CASSLEGEGGYEQYF.

This rearrangement joins TRBV27 to TRBJ1-6; TRBD1 is a possible D gene (5 bases). Trimming removed 10 bases from V and 5 bases from J, with 24 bases in between. The CDR3 sequence is 17 residues long. Germline loops: CDR1 MNHEY, CDR2 SMNVEV (reference sequence). The CDR3 DNA reads TGTGCCATTGGGTTCCCCCGGGGGGTGCCAGATAATTCACCCCTCCACTTT. This gives the protein CAIGFPRGVPDNSPLHF.

The rearrangement links TRBV28 to TRBJ1-3; no definite D call. V lost 5 bases to trimming and J lost 2 bases, with 13 bases between them. The CDR3 consists of 15 residues. Germline V gene data show CDR1 as MDHEN and CDR2 as SYDVKM. The CDR3 here is CASSGEGRTGNTIYF. For the CDR3, the DNA is TGTGCCAGCAGTGGCGAGGGTAGGACTGGAAACACCATATATTTT.

CDR3: CASSGDWSSYEQYF. In DNA form, the CDR3 reads TGTGCCAGCAGCGGAGACTGGAGCTCCTACGAGCAGTACTTC. V usage is TRBV6-1 and J usage is TRBJ2-5; D not certain. TRBJ2-7 explains the end of the DNA better; the J call may be wrong. The CDR3 runs 14 residues. CDR1 and CDR2 from the germline V gene are MNHNS and SASEGT.

This clone turned up a few times. The chain combines TRBV19 with TRBJ1-5, with TRBD1 matching over 9 bases. The V gene's germline CDR1 is LNHDA and CDR2 SQIVND (reference sequence). The CDR3 is 15 amino acids. Trimming removed 5 bases from V and 7 bases from J; junction bases left unmatched: 9. The CDR3, as DNA: TGTGCCAGTAGTCCCTCTGGACAGGGGTCGCAGCCCCAGCATTTT. It codes for CASSPSGQGSQPQHF.

The gene calls are TRBV18 and TRBJ2-7; 8 nucleotides agree with TRBD1. CDR1 and CDR2 (germline): KGHSH, LQKENI. Trimming removed 8 bases from V and 0 bases from J; junction bases left unmatched: 6. This CDR3 is built from 14 residues. The CDR3 DNA sequence: TGTGCCAGCGCACGGGACAGGAGCTCCTACGAGCAGTACTTC. Residues: CASARDRSSYEQYF. The whole variable domain, filled in from reference TRBV18 and TRBJ2-7, reads NAGVMQNPRHLVRRRGQEARLRCSPMKGHSHVYWYRQLPEEGLKFMVYLQKENIIDESGMPKERFSAEFPKEGPSILRIQQVVRGDSAAYFCASARDRSSYEQYFGPGTRLTVT.

The chain joins TRBV18 to TRBJ2-7; the match to TRBD1 covers 7 bases. From germline, CDR1 is KGHSH and CDR2 LQKENI. The CDR3 contains 13 residues. V shed 3 bases and J 3 bases; nucleotides not matched to a gene: 2. This CDR3 reads CASSPPGGYEQYF. DNA for the CDR3: TGTGCCAGCTCACCTCCAGGGGGCTACGAGCAGTACTTC. The whole variable domain, filled in from reference TRBV18 and TRBJ2-7, reads NAGVMQNPRHLVRRRGQEARLRCSPMKGHSHVYWYRQLPEEGLKFMVYLQKENIIDESGMPKERFSAEFPKEGPSILRIQQVVRGDSAAYFCASSPPGGYEQYFGPGTRLTVT.

This chain joins TRBV30 and TRBJ1-1, with D perhaps matching TRBD1 (5 bases). From germline, CDR1 is GTSNPN and CDR2 SVGIG (reference sequence). V was cut by 7 bases and J by 5 bases, with 11 bases left in between. The CDR3 has 11 amino acids. This chain's CDR3 is CASQGGTEAFF. CDR3 bases: TGTGCCTCTCAGGGCGGTACTGAAGCTTTCTTT.

A single count supports this clone. Germline and junction disagree at one end, which may indicate a read error. The V gene is TRBV30, the J gene TRBJ1-3, with 7 bases lining up with TRBD1. The CDR3 loop spans 13 amino acids. Germline V gene data show CDR1 as GTSNPN and CDR2 as SVGIG (reference sequence). The CDR3 bases are TGTGCCTCCTACAGGGGCTCTGGAAACACCACATATTTT. Translated, it gives CASYRGSGNTTYF. Using reference TRBV30 and TRBJ1-3 for the parts outside the CDR3, the full variable domain is SQTIHQWPATLVQPVGSPLSLECTVEGTSNPNLYWYRQAAGRGLQLLFYSVGIGQISSEVPQNLSASRPQDRQFILSSKKLLLSDSGFYLCASYRGSGNTTYFGEGSWLTVV.

The chain employs TRBV10-3 and TRBJ1-3; D is unclear. Germline values: CDR1 ENHRY, CDR2 SYGVKD. This CDR3 has 16 residues. Trimming removed 2 bases from V and 0 bases from J, with 11 bases in between. The CDR3 DNA sequence: TGTGCCATCAGTGAGACTGACTTTCTCTCTGGAAACACCATATATTTT. It encodes CAISETDFLSGNTIYF.

The V call is TRBV5-1, the J call TRBJ2-1; D gene unclear. Germline CDR1 and CDR2: SGHRS and YFSETQ. V shed 4 bases and J shed 7 bases, with 21 bases lying between them. The length of the CDR3 is 16 residues. The CDR3 loop reads CASSPQVEVPGNEQFF. CDR3 nucleotide sequence: TGCGCCAGCAGCCCCCAGGTGGAAGTGCCAGGAAATGAGCAGTTCTTC.

This clone was observed once. This chain links TRBV30 with TRBJ2-5, with D possibly TRBD2 on 5 matching bases. Trimming pared 1 base from V and 1 base from J, leaving 13 bases between. CDR3 size: 15 residues. Germline assignment: CDR1 GTSNPN and CDR2 SVGIG (reference sequence). In DNA form, the CDR3 reads TGTGCCTGGAGTGAGGGAGCGAGTTCCCAAGAGACCCAGTACTTC. It encodes CAWSEGASSQETQYF.

Concerning this clone: Likely a read error: the CDR3 ends without its conserved phenylalanine or tryptophan. The V gene is TRBV5-1, the J gene TRBJ1-2; D is unresolved. Germline values: CDR1 SGHRS, CDR2 YFSETQ. V lost 0 bases and J 5 bases, leaving 20 bases between the germline ends. The CDR3 is made up of 17 amino acids. The CDR3 sequence: CASSLDGGDSLRYGYTL. The CDR3 region has the DNA TGCGCCAGCAGCTTGGATGGCGGAGACTCCCTTCGGTATGGCTACACCCTC.

V gene TRBV5-4 combines with J gene TRBJ1-2, with D perhaps matching TRBD1 (5 bases). The CDR3 runs to 16 residues. V gave up 10 bases and J gave up 4 bases, with 26 bases separating them. The germline V gene has CDR1 SGHNT and CDR2 YYREEE (reference sequence). CDR3 nucleotides: TGTGCCGGCACCCTCACGCTTGTCGACAGTACCTATGGCTACACCTTC. This sequence encodes CAGTLTLVDSTYGYTF.

V is TRBV6-5 and J is TRBJ1-2; 7 bases fit TRBD1. This CDR3 has 15 residues. The germline V gene has CDR1 MNHEY and CDR2 SVGAGI. V lost 6 bases to trimming and J lost 4 bases; unmatched junction nucleotides: 11. The CDR3 coding sequence is TGTGCCAGCAGCCCCGGGAGGGGGCGCGCCTATGGCTACACCTTC. This translates into CASSPGRGRAYGYTF.